This T cell receptor beta chain comes out of a study of control samples from healthy donors and cancer patients. The CDR3 runs 16 residues. Trimming cost V 0 bases and J 7 bases; bases outside gene matches: 5. Germline V gives CDR1 MGHRA, CDR2 YSYEKL. Generated by immunoSEQ multiplex PCR, the TCRdb table keeps only in-frame clones and is missing some. Of just over 150,000 clones in the sample, about 93% were seen once. The sample was blood. This TCR was sampled from a man aged 50 to 59 in good health. The rearrangement uses TRBV4-1 and TRBJ2-1, with 11 bases that match TRBD2. CDR3 DNA: TGCGCCAGCAGCCAAGATAGCGGGAGGGCTACAAATGAGCAGTTCTTC. Its translation is CASSQDSGRATNEQFF.